This entry features one T cell receptor beta chain sequence. Per germline, CDR1 MGHRA and CDR2 YSYEKL. Trimming cost V 3 bases and J 2 bases, with 8 bases left between them. The length of the CDR3 is 14 residues. The data stem from a study of CD8 T cells in Susac syndrome. RNA totalling roughly 0.45 to 1 ug underwent reverse transcription with random hexamers. TCRdb passed the immunoSEQ multiplex PCR reads through MiXCR, listing each CDR3 protein once. The table lists about 180,000 distinct CDR3 sequences, under 95% of them singletons. Blood CD8+ and CD4+ T cells underwent high-throughput TCR beta sequencing.

J is TRBJ2-1 and V is TRBV4-1; either TRBD1 or TRBD2 may fit D (5 bases each). Sequencing used CD4+ T cells from PBMCs. The clonotype was recovered from a human donor with Susac syndrome. CDR3 region: CASSQGDAYNEQFF. The CDR3 DNA sequence: TGCGCCAGCAGCCAGGGGGACGCCTACAATGAGCAGTTCTTC.